This TCR beta chain was found in a study of T cell clonality in common variable immunodeficiency. Study results and limitations: CVID subjects shared fewer TCRbeta clones than healthy controls did. CVID subjects had higher TCRbeta clonality than healthy controls, most marked in about a third.

Both groups were predominantly of Caucasian heritage. Equal genomic DNA amounts from CVID and control samples were sequenced. The method was immunoSEQ multiplex PCR; TCRdb's version includes in-frame clones alone and lacks a portion of them. The sample has around 50,000 clones, none seen only once; the top ten hold approximately 5.4%. Notes on this clone: Its matching antigen is unknown.

Sequencing was performed on peripheral blood mononuclear cells. The TCR comes from a person aged 18-70 years in good health.

The CDR3 spells CASSRLAERYNEQFF. The part of the CDR3 DNA that was read is TGTGCCAGCAGCCGACTAGCGGAAAGATACAATGAG. This chain links TRBV11-2 with TRBJ2-1, with TRBD2 matching 9 bases. From the germline J gene comes the end of the CDR3, since the read stops 3 residues before it. The J segment lost 4 bases and the V segment lost 5 bases, leaving 6 bases of the junction unmatched. This CDR3 comprises 15 residues. CDR1 and CDR2 from the germline V gene are SGHAT and FQNNGV.